A single sample is the source of the 13 T cell receptor beta chains below, sequenced in a study of response to subunit inactivated influenza vaccine. TCRdb independently ran MiXCR on the RT-PCR reads; one entry per CDR3 protein. The sample carries around 650,000 distinct CDR3 sequences, 15% to 19% recorded once. Specimen: PBMCs from blood, collected roughly 12 days after vaccination. These receptor sequences come from a man aged 50-60 years who received an inactivated influenza vaccine.

In this sample, this clonotype turned up a few times. V is TRBV12-3 or TRBV12-4 and J is TRBJ1-5; D not certain. V lost 8 bases and J lost 3, with 14 bases in between. The CDR3 has 14 residues. The CDR3 DNA reads as TGTGCCAGCGCTCTTGTCACAGCCAATCAGCCCCAGCATTTT. Protein sequence: CASALVTANQPQHF.

This clonotype has a count of ten or more. V is TRBV20-1 and J is TRBJ2-5; TRBD2 might be the D (6 bases). CDR1 DFQATT and CDR2 SNEGSKA come from the germline V gene (reference sequence). Trimming pared 6 bases from V and 5 bases from J, leaving 22 bases between. This CDR3 contains 15 residues. Written as DNA, the CDR3 is TGCAGTGCCGGGGGTTTCGGATCGTCGGGGGAGACCCAGTACTTC. Its protein is CSAGGFGSSGETQYF.

The chain joins TRBV20-1 to TRBJ1-2; D may be TRBD1 (6 bases). The CDR3 consists of 15 residues. The germline CDR1 and CDR2 sequences are DFQATT and SNEGSKA (reference sequence). V lost 1 base and J lost 8, with 20 bases in between. For the CDR3, the DNA is TGCAGTGCTAGAGGGGACACCCTCACCTCGCGGGGCTACACCTTC. Translating gives CSARGDTLTSRGYTF.

The J gene is TRBJ2-2, the V gene TRBV5-1; 9 bases fit TRBD1. Germline lookup yields CDR1 SGHRS and CDR2 YFSETQ. CDR3 length: 16 residues. V shed 3 bases, J shed 3 bases, and the junction held 6 bases outside the gene matches. CDR3 DNA sequence: TGCGCCAGCAGCTCTGTCGGGACAGGGTACACCGGGGAGCTGTTTTTT. It yields the protein CASSSVGTGYTGELFF.

This clonotype was seen a handful of times. CDR3 loop: CASSGGLAGGYPNEQFF. Here the CDR3 DNA reads TGCGCCAGCAGCGGAGGACTAGCGGGAGGGTACCCTAATGAGCAGTTCTTC. The V gene is TRBV5-1, the J gene TRBJ2-1, with TRBD2 matching 15 bases. V lost 4 bases to trimming and J lost 7 bases; unmatched junction nucleotides: 9. The CDR3 totals 17 residues. Germline V lookup: CDR1 SGHRS, CDR2 YFSETQ.

This clonotype has at least ten counts. This chain joins TRBV29-1 and TRBJ2-1; 10 bases are a match to TRBD2. Germline V gives CDR1 SQVTM, CDR2 ANQGSEA. J was trimmed by 9 bases and V by 4 bases; bases with no gene match: 9. The CDR3 length is 14 residues. The CDR3 sequence is CSVVPSGRGSEQFF. In DNA form, the CDR3 reads TGCAGCGTTGTCCCTAGCGGGAGAGGCTCTGAGCAGTTCTTC.

The rearrangement links TRBV3-1 to TRBJ2-1, with D possibly being TRBD1 or TRBD2 (6 bases each). Trimming cost V 0 bases and J 5 bases, with 20 bases left between them. CDR3 length: 18 amino acids. CDR1 and CDR2 (germline): LGHDT, YNNKEL (reference sequence). The CDR3 region is CASSQDRGGGLPNNEQFF. CDR3 in DNA: TGTGCCAGCAGCCAAGATCGAGGAGGGGGGCTTCCTAACAATGAGCAGTTCTTC.

This clonotype has just a few counts. The rearrangement joins TRBV5-1 to TRBJ2-5, with D tentatively TRBD1 or TRBD2 (6 bases each). Between the trimmed V and J ends, which lost 3 bases and 5 bases, there was a span of 17 bases. Germline CDR1 SGHRS, CDR2 YFSETQ. The CDR3 sequence is 15 residues long. The CDR3 is CASSSNPGDSETQYF. For the CDR3, the DNA is TGCGCCAGCAGCTCGAACCCAGGGGACTCGGAGACCCAGTACTTC.

The chain combines TRBV3-1 with TRBJ1-2; D may be TRBD1 (5 bases). Deletions cut 4 bases from V and 7 bases from J, with 16 bases between. There are 14 residues in the CDR3. CDR1 and CDR2 from the germline V gene are LGHDT and YNNKEL (reference sequence). The CDR3 region is CASSPGPGGGGYTF. The CDR3 DNA is TGTGCCAGCAGCCCGGGACCGGGTGGAGGTGGCTACACCTTC.

This clonotype was observed many times. J is TRBJ2-3 and V is TRBV4-1, with 9 bases lining up with TRBD1. The CDR3 sequence is 16 residues long. Germline-derived CDR1 and CDR2 are MGHRA and YSYEKL. J lost 6 bases, V lost 0 bases, and 7 bases had no gene match. The CDR3 DNA reads TGCGCCAGCAGCCAAGATGAAACAGGGGGCCTCGATACGCAGTATTTT. Protein: CASSQDETGGLDTQYF.

This chain joins TRBV28 and TRBJ2-7, with 7 bases matching TRBD1. The CDR3 consists of 12 residues. V was pared by 5 bases and J by 6 bases, with 4 bases of the junction left unmatched. From germline, CDR1 is MDHEN and CDR2 SYDVKM. CDR3 in amino acids: CASSVTGVEQYF. The CDR3 bases are TGTGCCAGCAGTGTAACAGGGGTCGAGCAGTACTTC.

The chain links TRBV6-2 or TRBV6-3 to TRBJ2-1; D may match TRBD1 or TRBD2 (6 bases each). The length of the CDR3 is 16 residues. Per the germline V gene, CDR1 is MNHEY and CDR2 is SVGEGT. V lost 8 bases and J lost 2, with 19 bases in between. CDR3 loop: CASGYGDGGTYNEQFF. The CDR3 DNA follows: TGTGCCAGCGGATACGGGGACGGGGGCACCTACAATGAGCAGTTCTTC.

This clonotype was picked up a small number of times. The chain has TRBV5-1 and TRBJ2-7, with a possible D match to TRBD2 (6 bases). V was shortened by 3 bases and J by 7 bases, with 17 bases between the two germline ends. Germline CDR1 SGHRS, CDR2 YFSETQ. The CDR3 length is 14 residues. The CDR3 DNA is TGCGCCAGCAGCTCAGGGACCCCAGCGGGTGAGCAGTACTTC. It codes for CASSSGTPAGEQYF.